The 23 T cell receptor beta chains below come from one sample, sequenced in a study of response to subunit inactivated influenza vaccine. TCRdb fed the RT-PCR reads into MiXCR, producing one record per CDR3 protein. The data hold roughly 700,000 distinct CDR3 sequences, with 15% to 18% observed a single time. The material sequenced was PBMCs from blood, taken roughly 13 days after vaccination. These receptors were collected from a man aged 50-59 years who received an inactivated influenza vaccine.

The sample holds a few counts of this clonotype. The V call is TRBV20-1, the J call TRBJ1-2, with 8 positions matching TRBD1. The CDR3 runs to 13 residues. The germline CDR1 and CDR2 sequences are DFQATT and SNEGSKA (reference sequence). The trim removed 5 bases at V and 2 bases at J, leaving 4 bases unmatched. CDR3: CSALQGANYGYTF. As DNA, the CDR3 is TGCAGTGCTTTGCAGGGGGCGAACTATGGCTACACCTTC.

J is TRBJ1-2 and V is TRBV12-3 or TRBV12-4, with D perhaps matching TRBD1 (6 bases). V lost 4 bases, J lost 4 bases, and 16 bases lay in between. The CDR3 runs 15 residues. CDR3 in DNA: TGTGCCAGCAGTTCGGGGGCCCGAGAAGTCTATGGCTACACCTTC. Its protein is CASSSGAREVYGYTF.

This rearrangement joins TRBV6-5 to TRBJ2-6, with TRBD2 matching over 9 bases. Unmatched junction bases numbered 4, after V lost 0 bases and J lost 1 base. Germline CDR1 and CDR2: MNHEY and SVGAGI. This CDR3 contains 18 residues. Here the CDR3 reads CASSYSLRGGSGANVLTF. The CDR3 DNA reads TGTGCCAGCAGTTACTCGTTGCGGGGGGGTTCTGGGGCCAACGTCCTGACTTTC.

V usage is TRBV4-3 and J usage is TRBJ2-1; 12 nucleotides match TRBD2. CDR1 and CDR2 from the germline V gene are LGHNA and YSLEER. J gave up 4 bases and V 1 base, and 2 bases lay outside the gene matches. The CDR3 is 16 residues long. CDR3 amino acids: CASSQVGLAGYNEQFF. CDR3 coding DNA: TGCGCCAGCAGCCAAGTCGGACTAGCGGGGTACAATGAGCAGTTCTTC.

The CDR3 sequence: CASSLESIAYNEQFF. CDR3 DNA: TGTGCCAGCAGCCTTGAGTCCATTGCCTACAATGAGCAGTTCTTC. The chain combines TRBV7-6 with TRBJ2-1; D unclear. The V end lost 5 bases, the J end lost 2 bases, and 13 bases lay between the germline ends. From germline, CDR1 is SGHVS and CDR2 FNYEAQ. The CDR3 covers 15 residues. The full variable domain, completed using reference TRBV7-6 and TRBJ2-1, is GAGVSQSPRYKVTKRGQDVALRCDPISGHVSLYWYRQALGQGPEFLTYFNYEAQQDKSGLPNDRFSAERPEGSISTLTIQRTEQRDSAMYRCASSLESIAYNEQFFGPGTRLTVL.

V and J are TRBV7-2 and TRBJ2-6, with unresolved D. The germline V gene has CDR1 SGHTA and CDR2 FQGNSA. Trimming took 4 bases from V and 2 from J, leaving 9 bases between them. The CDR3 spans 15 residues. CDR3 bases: TGTGCCAGCAGCTACAACGGAGCTGGGGCCAACGTCCTGACTTTC. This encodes CASSYNGAGANVLTF.

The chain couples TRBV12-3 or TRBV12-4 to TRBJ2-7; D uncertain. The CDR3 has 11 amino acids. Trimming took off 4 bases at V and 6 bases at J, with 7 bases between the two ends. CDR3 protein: CASSSQAEQYF. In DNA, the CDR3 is TGTGCCAGCAGTTCCCAGGCCGAGCAGTACTTC.

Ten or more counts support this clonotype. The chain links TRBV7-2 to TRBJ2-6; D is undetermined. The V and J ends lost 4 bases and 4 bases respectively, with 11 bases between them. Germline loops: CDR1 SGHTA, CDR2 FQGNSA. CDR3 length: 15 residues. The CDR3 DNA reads TGTGCCAGCAGCTCCCGGAAGTGGGGGGCCAACGTCCTGACTTTC. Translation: CASSSRKWGANVLTF. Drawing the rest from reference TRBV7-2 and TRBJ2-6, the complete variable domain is GAGVSQSPSNKVTEKGKDVELRCDPISGHTALYWYRQSLGQGLEFLIYFQGNSAPDKSGLPSDRFSAERTGGSVSTLTIQRTQQEDSAVYLCASSSRKWGANVLTFGAGSRLTVL.

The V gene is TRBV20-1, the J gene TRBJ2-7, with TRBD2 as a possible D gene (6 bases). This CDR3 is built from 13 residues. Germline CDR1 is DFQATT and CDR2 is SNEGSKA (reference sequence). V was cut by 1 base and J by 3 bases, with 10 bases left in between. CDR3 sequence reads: CSARGRGFYEQYF. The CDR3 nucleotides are TGCAGTGCTAGAGGGCGGGGTTTCTACGAGCAGTACTTC.

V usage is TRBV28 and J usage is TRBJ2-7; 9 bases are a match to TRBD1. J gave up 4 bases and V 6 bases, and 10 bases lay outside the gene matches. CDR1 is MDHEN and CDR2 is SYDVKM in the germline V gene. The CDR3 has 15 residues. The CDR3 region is CASRVTGQGSYEQYF. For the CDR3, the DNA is TGTGCCAGCAGAGTAACGGGACAGGGCTCTTACGAGCAGTACTTC.

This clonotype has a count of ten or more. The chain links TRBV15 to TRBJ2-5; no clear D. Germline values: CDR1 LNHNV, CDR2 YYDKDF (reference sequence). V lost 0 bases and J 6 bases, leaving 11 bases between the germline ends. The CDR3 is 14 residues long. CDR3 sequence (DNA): TGTGCCACCAGCAGAGATTCTTCCGAGCAGACCCAGTACTTC. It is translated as CATSRDSSEQTQYF.

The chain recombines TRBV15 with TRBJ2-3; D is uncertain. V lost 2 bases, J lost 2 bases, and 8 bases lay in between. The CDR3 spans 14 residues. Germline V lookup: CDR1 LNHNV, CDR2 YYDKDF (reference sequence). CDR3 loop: CATSRSFFTDTQYF. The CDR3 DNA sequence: TGTGCCACCAGCAGATCTTTCTTCACAGATACGCAGTATTTT. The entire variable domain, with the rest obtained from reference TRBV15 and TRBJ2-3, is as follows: DAMVIQNPRYQVTQFGKPVTLSCSQTLNHNVMYWYQQKSSQAPKLLFHYYDKDFNNEADTPDNFQSRRPNTSFCFLDIRSPGLGDTAMYLCATSRSFFTDTQYFGPGTRLTVL.

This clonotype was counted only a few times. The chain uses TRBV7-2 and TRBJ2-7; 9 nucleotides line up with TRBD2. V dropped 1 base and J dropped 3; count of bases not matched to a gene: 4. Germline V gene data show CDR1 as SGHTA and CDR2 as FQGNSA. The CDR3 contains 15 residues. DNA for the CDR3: TGTGCCAGCAGCTTAGAAACTAGCGGGTTCTACGAGCAGTACTTC. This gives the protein CASSLETSGFYEQYF.

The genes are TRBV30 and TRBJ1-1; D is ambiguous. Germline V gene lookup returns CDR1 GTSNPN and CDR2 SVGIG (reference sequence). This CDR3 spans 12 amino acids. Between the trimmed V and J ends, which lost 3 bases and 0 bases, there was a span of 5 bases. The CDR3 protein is CAWSRMNTEAFF. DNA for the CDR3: TGTGCCTGGAGCAGGATGAACACTGAAGCTTTCTTT.

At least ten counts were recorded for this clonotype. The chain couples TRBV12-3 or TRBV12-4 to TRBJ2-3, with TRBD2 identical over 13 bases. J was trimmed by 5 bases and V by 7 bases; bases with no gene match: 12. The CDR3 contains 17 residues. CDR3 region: CASTRRRTSGRGDTQYF. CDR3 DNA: TGTGCCAGCACCAGACGACGGACTAGCGGGAGAGGAGATACGCAGTATTTT.

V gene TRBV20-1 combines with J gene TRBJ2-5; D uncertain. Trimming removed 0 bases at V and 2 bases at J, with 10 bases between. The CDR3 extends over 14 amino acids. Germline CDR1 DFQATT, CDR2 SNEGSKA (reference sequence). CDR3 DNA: TGCAGTGCTAGAGATATGGCGGATCAAGAGACCCAGTACTTC. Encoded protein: CSARDMADQETQYF.

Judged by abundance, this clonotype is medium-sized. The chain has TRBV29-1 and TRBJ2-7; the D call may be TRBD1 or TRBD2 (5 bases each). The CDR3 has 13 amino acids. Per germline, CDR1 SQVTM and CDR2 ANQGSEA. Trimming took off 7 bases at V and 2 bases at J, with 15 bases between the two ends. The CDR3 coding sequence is TGCAGCGCCGAGACAGACTACACCTACGAGCAGTACTTC. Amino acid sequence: CSAETDYTYEQYF.

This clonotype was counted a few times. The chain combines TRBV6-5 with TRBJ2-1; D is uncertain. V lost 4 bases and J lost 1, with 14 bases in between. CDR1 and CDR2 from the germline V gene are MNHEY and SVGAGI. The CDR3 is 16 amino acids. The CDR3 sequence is CASSSKQQFSYNEQFF. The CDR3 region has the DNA TGTGCCAGCAGTTCTAAACAGCAATTTTCCTACAATGAGCAGTTCTTC.

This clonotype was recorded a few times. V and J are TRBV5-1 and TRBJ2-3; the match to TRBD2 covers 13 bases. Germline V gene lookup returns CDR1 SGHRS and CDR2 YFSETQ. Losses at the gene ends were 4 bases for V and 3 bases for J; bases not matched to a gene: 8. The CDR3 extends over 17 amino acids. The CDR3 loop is CASSARTSGGGTDTQYF. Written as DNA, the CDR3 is TGCGCCAGCAGCGCGCGGACTAGCGGGGGTGGGACAGATACGCAGTATTTT.

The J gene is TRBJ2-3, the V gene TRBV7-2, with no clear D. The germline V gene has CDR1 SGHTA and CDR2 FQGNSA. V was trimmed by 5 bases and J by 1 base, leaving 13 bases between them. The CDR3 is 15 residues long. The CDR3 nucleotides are TGTGCCAGCAGCCAACAGATGCGTCGCACAGATACGCAGTATTTT. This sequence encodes CASSQQMRRTDTQYF.

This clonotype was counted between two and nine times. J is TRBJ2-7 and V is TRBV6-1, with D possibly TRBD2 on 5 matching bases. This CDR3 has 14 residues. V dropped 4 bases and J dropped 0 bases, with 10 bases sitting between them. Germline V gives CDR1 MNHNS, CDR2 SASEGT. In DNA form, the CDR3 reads TGTGCCAGCAGTGTGACTACGAGCTCCTACGAGCAGTACTTC. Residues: CASSVTTSSYEQYF.

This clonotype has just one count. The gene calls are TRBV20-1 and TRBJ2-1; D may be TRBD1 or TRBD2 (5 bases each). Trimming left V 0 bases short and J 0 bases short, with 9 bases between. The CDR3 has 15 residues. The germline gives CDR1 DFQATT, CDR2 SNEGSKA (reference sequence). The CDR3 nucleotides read TGCAGTGCTAGAGACTGGGACCGCTCCTACAATGAGCAGTTCTTC. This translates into CSARDWDRSYNEQFF.

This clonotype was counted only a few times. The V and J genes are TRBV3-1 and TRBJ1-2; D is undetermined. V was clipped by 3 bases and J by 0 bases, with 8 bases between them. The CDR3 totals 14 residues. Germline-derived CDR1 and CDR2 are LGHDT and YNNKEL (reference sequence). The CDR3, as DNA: TGTGCCAGCAGCCACCCGACCTCTAACTATGGCTACACCTTC. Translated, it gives CASSHPTSNYGYTF.